Below are 9 T cell receptor beta chains sequenced from a single sample in a study of T cell responses to AZD1222 COVID-19 vaccine. Using immunoSEQ multiplex PCR, the repertoire was profiled, and TCRdb retains in-frame clones only, with some absent. The table records about 140,000 clones, about 92% of them present only once. The sequencing here drew on peripheral blood, taken on day 0 of AZD1222 vaccination. The receptors were sampled from an adult in good health.

The rearrangement joins TRBV7-9 to TRBJ1-3; no firm D call. The CDR3 is made up of 15 amino acids. The germline V gene has CDR1 SEHNR and CDR2 FQNEAQ (reference sequence). V shed 7 bases and J shed 0 bases, with 13 bases lying between them. The CDR3 coding sequence is TGTGCCAGCATGCAAATCCAGGTCTCTGGAAACACCATATATTTT. Protein: CASMQIQVSGNTIYF.

The rearrangement links TRBV28 to TRBJ1-3; weak D call: TRBD1 (5 bases). This CDR3 is built from 15 residues. The germline V gene encodes CDR1 MDHEN and CDR2 SYDVKM. Trimming shortened V by 8 bases and J by 0 bases, and 14 bases separated the two germline ends. The CDR3 DNA sequence: TGTGCCAGCCATTTCAGTGGGGCCTCTGGAAACACCATATATTTT. Translated, it gives CASHFSGASGNTIYF.

This chain uses TRBV6-4 with TRBJ2-7; D may be TRBD1 (6 bases). CDR3 length equals 14 residues. Trimming shortened V by 7 bases and J by 6 bases, and 19 bases separated the two germline ends. Germline V gene sequence: CDR1 MRHNA, CDR2 SNTAGT. Here the CDR3 reads CASTPLQGSGEQYF. CDR3 DNA: TGTGCCAGCACACCCTTACAGGGATCGGGCGAGCAGTACTTC.

The J gene is TRBJ2-1, the V gene TRBV21-1; TRBD1, the table's D call, lacks a check against the DNA. TRBV21-1 is described as a pseudogene. The CDR3 totals 17 residues. The CDR3 sequence is CASSPEPSPDSYNEQFF. CDR3 DNA sequence: TGTGCCAGCAGCCCCGAACCCAGTCCCGACTCCTACAATGAGCAGTTCTTC.

This chain uses TRBV27 with TRBJ1-1, with no clear D. CDR3 length equals 13 residues. From germline, CDR1 is MNHEY and CDR2 SMNVEV (reference sequence). V was cut by 7 bases and J by 1 base, with 10 bases left in between. CDR3 loop: CASMFRTNTEAFF. In nucleotides, the CDR3 is TGTGCCAGCATGTTCAGGACGAACACTGAAGCTTTCTTT.

The chain joins TRBV9 to TRBJ2-1, with a tentative D call TRBD2 (5 bases). The CDR3 sequence is 19 residues long. Germline V gene data show CDR1 as SGDLS and CDR2 as YYNGEE. Trimming stripped 4 bases from V and 0 bases from J, with 23 bases between. CDR3 in DNA: TGTGCCAGCAGCCCCGGGTATAACGGGATAGGGCCCTCCTACAATGAGCAGTTCTTC. It codes for CASSPGYNGIGPSYNEQFF.

The V gene is TRBV19, the J gene TRBJ1-1, with D possibly TRBD1 on 5 matching bases. Germline CDR1 is LNHDA and CDR2 is SQIVND (reference sequence). The V end was cut by 6 bases, the J end by 6 bases, with 20 bases between. This CDR3 comprises 15 residues. The CDR3 loop is CASRTTPGRGSEAFF. CDR3 nucleotides: TGTGCCAGTAGGACCACCCCGGGGAGGGGCTCTGAAGCTTTCTTT. The variable domain in full, with the rest retrieved from reference TRBV19 and TRBJ1-1, is DGGITQSPKYLFRKEGQNVTLSCEQNLNHDAMYWYRQDPGQGLRLIYYSQIVNDFQKGDIAEGYSVSREKKESFPLTVTSAQKNPTAFYLCASRTTPGRGSEAFFGQGTRLTVV.

The chain is built from TRBV12-5 and TRBJ1-5; 12 bases are shared with TRBD1. Trimming at V came to 0 bases and at J to 12 bases, leaving 12 bases not matched to a gene. Germline V CDR1 and CDR2: LGHNT, FRNRAP. The CDR3 runs to 17 residues. The DNA of the CDR3 is TGTGCTAGTGGTTTGGTACTGGAGGGACAGGGGGCCCCGGTCCAGCATTTT. Its protein product is CASGLVLEGQGAPVQHF.

The V call is TRBV7-3, the J call TRBJ2-7, with a tentative D call TRBD1 (6 bases). Trimming shortened V by 3 bases and J by 4 bases, and 10 bases separated the two germline ends. Looked up from germline, CDR1 is SGHTA and CDR2 is FQGTGA. This CDR3 has 13 amino acids. The CDR3, as DNA: TGTGCCAGCAGCTTGAACAGGGATTACGAGCAGTACTTC. Encoded protein: CASSLNRDYEQYF.